The T cell receptor beta chain under discussion was sequenced for a study of OX40 agonist ivuxolimab in advanced cancers. Germline assignment: CDR1 SGDLS and CDR2 YYNGEE. Germline trimming cut 3 bases from V and 3 bases from J; bases unmatched to any gene: 5. This CDR3 region has 16 residues. Libraries were prepared by immunoSEQ multiplex PCR; TCRdb keeps only in-frame clonotypes and omits some of them. The data show about 35,000 clones, about 76% seen once. This rearrangement joins TRBV9 to TRBJ2-3; 12 bases match TRBD1. The sequencing here drew on CD4+ or CD8+ T cells sorted from blood, taken in a trial of the OX40 agonist ivuxolimab. This TCR derives from an adult with an advanced solid tumor such as melanoma, head and neck, liver or kidney cancer. CDR3 sequence (DNA): TGTGCCAGCAGCGGGGGACAGGGGGCAAGGACAGATACGCAGTATTTT. Translated: CASSGGQGARTDTQYF.